This T cell receptor (beta chain) came from a study of T-cell memory formation after mild COVID-19. General observations from the study: CD4/CD8 balance characterized clones contracting day 15 to 85, and CD4+ skew characterized later expanders.

TCRdb re-analysed the 5' RACE reads in MiXCR, keeping a single row per CDR3 protein. The profile shows roughly 600,000 distinct CDR3 sequences, about a sixth of them singletons. Points on this clonotype: What it recognizes is unknown.

CDR1 is SGHVS, CDR2 FNYEAQ, per germline. V was trimmed by 7 bases and J by 1 base, leaving 10 bases between them. The CDR3 runs 13 residues. The sequencing input was PBMCs or a T cell subset sorted from them (not recorded which). This chain connects TRBV7-6 to TRBJ1-1; D remains ambiguous. The receptor's source is an adult woman who had mild COVID-19 (a few samples of this study predate the infection). Cell type and time point are not known. In nucleotides, the CDR3 is TGTGCCAGCACCACTCGGGGGAACACTGAAGCTTTCTTT. Its protein is CASTTRGNTEAFF.